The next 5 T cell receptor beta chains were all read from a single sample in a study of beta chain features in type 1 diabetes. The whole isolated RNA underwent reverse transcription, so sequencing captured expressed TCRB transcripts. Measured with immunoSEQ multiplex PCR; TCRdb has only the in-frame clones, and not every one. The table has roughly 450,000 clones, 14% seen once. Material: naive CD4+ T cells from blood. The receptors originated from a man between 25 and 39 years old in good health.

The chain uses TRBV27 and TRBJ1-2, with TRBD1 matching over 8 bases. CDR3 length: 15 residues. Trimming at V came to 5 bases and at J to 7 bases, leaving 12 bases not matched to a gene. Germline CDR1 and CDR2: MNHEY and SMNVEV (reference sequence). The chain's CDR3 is CASSPTPGTGGGYTF. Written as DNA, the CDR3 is TGTGCCAGCAGTCCCACCCCCGGGACAGGAGGTGGCTACACCTTC.

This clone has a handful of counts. CDR3 sequence reads: CAWRGAGGGELFF. The CDR3, as DNA: TGTGCCTGGAGGGGAGCGGGAGGCGGGGAGCTGTTTTTT. The chain has TRBV30 and TRBJ2-2; 9 bases agree with TRBD2. CDR3 length: 13 amino acids. Germline V gives CDR1 GTSNPN, CDR2 SVGIG (reference sequence). V dropped 3 bases and J dropped 7; count of bases not matched to a gene: 3.

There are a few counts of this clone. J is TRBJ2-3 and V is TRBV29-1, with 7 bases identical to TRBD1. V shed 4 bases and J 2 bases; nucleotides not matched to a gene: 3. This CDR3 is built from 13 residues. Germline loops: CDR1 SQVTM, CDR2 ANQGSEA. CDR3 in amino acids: CSVGQGLTDTQYF. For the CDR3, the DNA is TGCAGCGTTGGACAGGGCCTCACAGATACGCAGTATTTT.

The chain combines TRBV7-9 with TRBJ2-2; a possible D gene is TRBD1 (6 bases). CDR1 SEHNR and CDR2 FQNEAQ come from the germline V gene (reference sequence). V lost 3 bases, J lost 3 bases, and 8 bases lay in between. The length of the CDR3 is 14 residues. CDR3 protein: CASSFPGDTGELFF. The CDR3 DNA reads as TGTGCCAGCAGCTTCCCAGGGGACACCGGGGAGCTGTTTTTT.

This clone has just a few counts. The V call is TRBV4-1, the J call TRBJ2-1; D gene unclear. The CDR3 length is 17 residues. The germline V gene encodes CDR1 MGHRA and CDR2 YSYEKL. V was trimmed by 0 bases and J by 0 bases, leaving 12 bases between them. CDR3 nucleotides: TGCGCCAGCAGCCAAGAAGGGCAGCTAATCTCCTACAATGAGCAGTTCTTC. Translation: CASSQEGQLISYNEQFF.